The clone carrying this T cell receptor (beta chain) has at least ten counts. The entry originates in a study of CD8 T cells in ankylosing spondylitis. CDR3 length equals 17 residues. Germline CDR1 reads PRHDT; CDR2 reads FYEKMQ (reference sequence). With 2 bases removed from V and 4 bases from J, the gap between germline ends came to 19 bases. Using its own MiXCR run on the 5' RACE reads, TCRdb lists one record per CDR3 protein. The repertoire includes more than 150,000 distinct CDR3 sequences, 13% of them detected once, and more than 15% sits in the top ten. Material for sequencing was blood, either unsorted or a sorted T cell fraction (not recorded which). The rearrangement links TRBV13 to TRBJ2-3, with D perhaps matching TRBD1 (6 bases). This clonotype was obtained from a male donor with ankylosing spondylitis or in good health (not recorded which). The CDR3 DNA reads TGTGCCAGCAGCTTATCCCTTGGACAGACACCTTCAGATACGCAGTATTTT. Residues: CASSLSLGQTPSDTQYF. Based on the CDR3 plus reference TRBV13 and TRBJ2-3, the full variable domain is AAGVIQSPRHLIKEKRETATLKCYPIPRHDTVYWYQQGPGQDPQFLISFYEKMQSDKGSIPDRFSAQQFSDYHSELNMSSLELGDSALYFCASSLSLGQTPSDTQYFGPGTRLTVL.